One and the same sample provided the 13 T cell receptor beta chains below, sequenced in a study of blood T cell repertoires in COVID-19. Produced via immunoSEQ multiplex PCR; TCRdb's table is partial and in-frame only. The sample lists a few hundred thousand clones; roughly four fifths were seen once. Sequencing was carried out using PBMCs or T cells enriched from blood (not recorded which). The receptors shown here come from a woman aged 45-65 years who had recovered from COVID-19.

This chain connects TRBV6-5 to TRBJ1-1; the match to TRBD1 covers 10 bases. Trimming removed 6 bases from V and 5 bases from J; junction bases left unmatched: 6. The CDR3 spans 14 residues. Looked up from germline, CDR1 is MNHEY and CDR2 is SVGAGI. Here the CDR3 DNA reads TGTGCCAGCAGCAGACAGGGGGCGAGGACTGAAGCTTTCTTT. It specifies CASSRQGARTEAFF.

The CDR3 loop is CASSQGTGPNEKLFF. CDR3 nucleotide sequence: TGTGCCAGCAGCCAAGGGACAGGGCCTAATGAAAAACTGTTTTTT. The chain couples TRBV4-2 to TRBJ1-4, with TRBD1 identical over 8 bases. This CDR3 spans 15 amino acids. Germline CDR1 and CDR2: LGHNA and YNFKEQ. V lost 1 base and J lost 3; bases outside the gene matches: 1.

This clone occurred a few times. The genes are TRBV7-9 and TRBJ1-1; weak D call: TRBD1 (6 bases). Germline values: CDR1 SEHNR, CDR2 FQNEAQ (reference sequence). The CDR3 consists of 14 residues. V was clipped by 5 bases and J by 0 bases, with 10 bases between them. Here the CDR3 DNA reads TGTGCCAGCAGCATACAGGGCCTGAACACTGAAGCTTTCTTT. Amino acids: CASSIQGLNTEAFF. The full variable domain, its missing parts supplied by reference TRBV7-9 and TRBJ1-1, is DTGVSQNPRHKITKRGQNVTFRCDPISEHNRLYWYRQTLGQGPEFLTYFQNEAQLEKSRLLSDRFSAERPKGSFSTLEIQRTEQGDSAMYLCASSIQGLNTEAFFGQGTRLTVV.

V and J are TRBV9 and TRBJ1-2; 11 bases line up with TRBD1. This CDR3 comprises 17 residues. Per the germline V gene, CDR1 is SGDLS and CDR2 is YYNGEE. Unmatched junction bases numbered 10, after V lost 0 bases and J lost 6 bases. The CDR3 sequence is CASSVGTGGLGLDGYTF. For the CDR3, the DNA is TGTGCCAGCAGCGTAGGGACAGGGGGCCTGGGGCTTGATGGCTACACCTTC. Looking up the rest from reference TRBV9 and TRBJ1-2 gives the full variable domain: DSGVTQTPKHLITATGQRVTLRCSPRSGDLSVYWYQQSLDQGLQFLIQYYNGEERAKGNILERFSAQQFPDLHSELNLSSLELGDSALYFCASSVGTGGLGLDGYTFGSGTRLTVV.

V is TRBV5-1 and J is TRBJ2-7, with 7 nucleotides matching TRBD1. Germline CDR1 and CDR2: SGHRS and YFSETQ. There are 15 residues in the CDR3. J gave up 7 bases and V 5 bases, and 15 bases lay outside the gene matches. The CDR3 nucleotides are TGCGCCAGCAGTCCCGACCTGGGGACAGTAGGTGAGCAGTACTTC. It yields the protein CASSPDLGTVGEQYF.

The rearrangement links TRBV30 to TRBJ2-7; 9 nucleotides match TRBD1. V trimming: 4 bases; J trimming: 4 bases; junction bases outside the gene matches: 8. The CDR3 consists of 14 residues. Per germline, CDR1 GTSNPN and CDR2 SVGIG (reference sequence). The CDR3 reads CAWTPGQGRYEQYF. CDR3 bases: TGTGCCTGGACTCCGGGACAGGGCAGGTACGAGCAGTACTTC.

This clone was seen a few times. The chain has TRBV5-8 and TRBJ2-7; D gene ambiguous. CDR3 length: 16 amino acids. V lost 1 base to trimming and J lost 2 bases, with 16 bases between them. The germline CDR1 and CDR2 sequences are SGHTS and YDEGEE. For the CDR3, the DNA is TGTGCCAGCAGCTTGCGGATTGGGCCCAGCCCCTACGAGCAGTACTTC. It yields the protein CASSLRIGPSPYEQYF.

CDR3: CASNQGANTEAFF. In DNA form, the CDR3 reads TGTGCCAGCAATCAGGGGGCGAACACTGAAGCTTTCTTT. This chain links TRBV2 with TRBJ1-1, with 8 bases matching TRBD1. J gave up 1 base and V 7 bases, and 2 bases lay outside the gene matches. Germline values: CDR1 SNHLY, CDR2 FYNNEI. CDR3 size: 13 residues.

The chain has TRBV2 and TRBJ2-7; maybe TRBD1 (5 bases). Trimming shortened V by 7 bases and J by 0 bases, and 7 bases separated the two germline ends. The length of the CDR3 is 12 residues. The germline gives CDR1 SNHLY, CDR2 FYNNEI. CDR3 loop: CASKQGSYEQYF. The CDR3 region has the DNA TGTGCCAGCAAGCAGGGCTCCTACGAGCAGTACTTC.

CDR3 nucleotides: TGTGCCAGCAGTAATACAGGAGGGCGCCCCAATCAGCCCCAGCATTTT. It specifies CASSNTGGRPNQPQHF. The genes are TRBV6-2 or TRBV6-3 and TRBJ1-5; TRBD1 might be the D (5 bases). CDR3 length equals 16 residues. Germline V gene data show CDR1 as MNHEY and CDR2 as SVGEGT. V was cut by 5 bases and J by 3 bases, with 17 bases left in between.

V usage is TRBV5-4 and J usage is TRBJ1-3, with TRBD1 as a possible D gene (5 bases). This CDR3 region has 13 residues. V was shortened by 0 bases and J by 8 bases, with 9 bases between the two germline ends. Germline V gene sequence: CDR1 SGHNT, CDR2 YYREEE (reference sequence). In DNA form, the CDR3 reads TGTGCCAGCAGCTTGGGCAGGGCGGACACCATATATTTT. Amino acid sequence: CASSLGRADTIYF.

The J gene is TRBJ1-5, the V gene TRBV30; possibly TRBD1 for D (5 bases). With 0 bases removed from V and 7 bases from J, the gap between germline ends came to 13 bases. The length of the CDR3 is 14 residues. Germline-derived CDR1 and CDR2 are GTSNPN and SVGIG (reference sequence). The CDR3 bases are TGTGCCTGGAGTGTACCAGGGAACAGACAGCCCCAGCATTTT. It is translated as CAWSVPGNRQPQHF.

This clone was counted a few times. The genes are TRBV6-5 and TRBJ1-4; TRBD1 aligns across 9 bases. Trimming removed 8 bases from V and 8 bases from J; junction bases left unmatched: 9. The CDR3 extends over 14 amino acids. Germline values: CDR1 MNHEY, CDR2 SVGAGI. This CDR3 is CASDGGTGYEKLFF. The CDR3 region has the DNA TGTGCCAGCGACGGAGGGACAGGGTACGAAAAACTGTTTTTT.